The 15 T cell receptor beta chains presented below share a single source sample, sequenced in a study of T cells after yellow fever vaccination. TCRdb passed the 5' RACE reads through MiXCR, listing each CDR3 protein once. The sample has some 320,000 distinct CDR3 sequences; roughly 10% are singletons. The sample was CD4+ T cells sorted from PBMCs, taken 45 days after the yellow fever booster vaccination. The receptors come from a man younger than 35 who received the YFV17D yellow fever vaccine.

There are a few counts of this clonotype. The V call is TRBV6-2 or TRBV6-3, the J call TRBJ1-5; no firm D call. Germline-derived CDR1 and CDR2 are MNHEY and SVGEGT. V lost 6 bases and J 5 bases, leaving 11 bases between the germline ends. CDR3 length: 13 residues. CDR3 nucleotide sequence: TGTGCCAGCAGGACCCGGGCGGATCAGCCCCAGCATTTT. It codes for CASRTRADQPQHF.

This rearrangement joins TRBV6-5 to TRBJ1-5; tentative D call: TRBD1 (5 bases). The length of the CDR3 is 16 residues. Germline V lookup: CDR1 MNHEY, CDR2 SVGAGI. The ends were cut back, 6 bases at V and 4 bases at J, with 19 bases in the middle. The CDR3 DNA is TGTGCCAGCAGCTCCTTGGGGGGGAGTATTAATCAGCCCCAGCATTTT. This translates into CASSSLGGSINQPQHF.

This clonotype appeared a few times. At one boundary the junction diverges from the germline segment, which might be a read error. The chain links TRBV5-1 to TRBJ1-2, with 9 bases identical to TRBD1. Germline V CDR1 and CDR2: SGHRS, YFSETQ. This CDR3 contains 15 residues. CDR3 DNA sequence: TGCGCCAGCAGATTGGGACAGGGTGGGAACTATGGCTACACCTTC. Protein product: CASRLGQGGNYGYTF.

CDR3 amino acids: CATSDAGTGGADEQFF. The CDR3 DNA sequence: TGTGCCACCAGTGATGCCGGGACAGGGGGGGCGGATGAGCAGTTCTTC. The rearrangement joins TRBV24-1 to TRBJ2-1, with 11 bases that match TRBD1. V shed 3 bases, J shed 8 bases, and the junction held 8 bases outside the gene matches. The CDR3 consists of 16 residues. Per the germline V gene, CDR1 is KGHDR and CDR2 is SFDVKD.

J is TRBJ2-7 and V is TRBV29-1, with D tentatively TRBD1 (5 bases). Between the trimmed V and J ends, which lost 5 bases and 2 bases, there was a span of 7 bases. CDR3 length equals 11 residues. Germline V gene data show CDR1 as SQVTM and CDR2 as ANQGSEA. CDR3 coding DNA: TGCAGCGTTCGCAGGGCCTACGAGCAGTACTTC. Protein product: CSVRRAYEQYF.

This clonotype was detected many times. This rearrangement joins TRBV2 to TRBJ1-6; D not certain. Trimming removed 9 bases from V and 7 bases from J, with 10 bases in between. This CDR3 has 12 residues. Germline V gene lookup returns CDR1 SNHLY and CDR2 FYNNEI. CDR3 in DNA: TGTGCCAGTTTTACGGGGAATTCACCCCTCCACTTT. Amino acid sequence: CASFTGNSPLHF.

The sample holds many counts of this clonotype. This rearrangement joins TRBV12-3 or TRBV12-4 to TRBJ2-3; D assignment may be TRBD1 or TRBD2 (5 bases each). Between the trimmed V and J ends, which lost 7 bases and 6 bases, there was a span of 11 bases. This CDR3 has 12 amino acids. DNA for the CDR3: TGTGCCAGCACCCTGGGGGAGGATACGCAGTATTTT. Translated: CASTLGEDTQYF.

This clonotype appeared many times. The rearrangement links TRBV5-1 to TRBJ2-3; unclear D gene. V shed 4 bases and J shed 2 bases, with 8 bases lying between them. The germline gives CDR1 SGHRS, CDR2 YFSETQ. The CDR3 has 13 residues. This chain's CDR3 is CASSEPTTDTQYF. In nucleotides, the CDR3 is TGCGCCAGCAGCGAACCCACCACAGATACGCAGTATTTT.

The rearrangement joins TRBV9 to TRBJ2-3, with 7 positions matching TRBD1. There are 16 residues in the CDR3. The germline gives CDR1 SGDLS, CDR2 YYNGEE. J gave up 0 bases and V 2 bases, and 6 bases lay outside the gene matches. CDR3 region: CASSVQGVVSTDTQYF. CDR3 bases: TGTGCCAGCAGCGTTCAGGGGGTAGTGAGCACAGATACGCAGTATTTT.

This clonotype occurred a few times. The gene calls are TRBV7-2 and TRBJ2-3, with a weak D call TRBD2 (5 bases). The germline CDR1 and CDR2 sequences are SGHTA and FQGNSA. Trimming pared 4 bases from V and 3 bases from J, leaving 14 bases between. The CDR3 runs to 15 residues. The CDR3 here is CASSSGAVSTDTQYF. In DNA, the CDR3 is TGTGCCAGCAGCTCCGGAGCGGTCTCTACAGATACGCAGTATTTT.

The rearrangement links TRBV5-4 to TRBJ2-3; the match to TRBD1 covers 10 bases. CDR1 and CDR2 (germline): SGHNT, YYREEE (reference sequence). The J segment lost 3 bases and the V segment lost 7 bases, leaving 5 bases of the junction unmatched. The CDR3 has 14 amino acids. CDR3 residues: CASLRDRGTDTQYF. The CDR3 DNA reads as TGTGCCAGCCTCCGGGACAGGGGAACAGATACGCAGTATTTT.

The CDR3 nucleotides are TGCAGTGCTAGGAGGCCGGGGGTCAACTATGGCTACACCTTC. It encodes CSARRPGVNYGYTF. The chain uses TRBV20-1 and TRBJ1-2, with D possibly matching TRBD1 (5 bases). The CDR3 loop spans 14 amino acids. Deletions cut 3 bases from V and 2 bases from J, with 13 bases between. Looked up from germline, CDR1 is DFQATT and CDR2 is SNEGSKA (reference sequence).

This clonotype was picked up a small number of times. The chain's CDR3 is CASSHVDSRTDTQYF. CDR3 nucleotides: TGCGCCAGCAGCCATGTGGACAGCCGCACAGATACGCAGTATTTT. V usage is TRBV4-3 and J usage is TRBJ2-3; TRBD1 is a possible D gene (6 bases). The CDR3 is 15 amino acids. CDR1 is LGHNA, CDR2 YSLEER, per germline. Trimming left V 3 bases short and J 1 base short, with 11 bases between.

This clonotype was seen a few times. The chain combines TRBV7-9 with TRBJ1-2; possibly TRBD1 for D (5 bases). Germline V gene lookup returns CDR1 SEHNR and CDR2 FQNEAQ (reference sequence). Between the trimmed V and J ends, which lost 1 base and 4 bases, there was a span of 13 bases. The CDR3 runs to 15 residues. This CDR3 is CASSLGVSGIYGYTF. The CDR3 nucleotides read TGTGCCAGCAGCTTAGGAGTTTCAGGGATCTATGGCTACACCTTC.

The chain recombines TRBV12-3 or TRBV12-4 with TRBJ1-6; D unclear. The CDR3 sequence is 13 residues long. Trimming removed 4 bases from V and 6 bases from J, with 7 bases in between. As DNA, the CDR3 is TGTGCCAGCAGTTGGCAGAGTAATTCACCCCTCCACTTT. This gives the protein CASSWQSNSPLHF.